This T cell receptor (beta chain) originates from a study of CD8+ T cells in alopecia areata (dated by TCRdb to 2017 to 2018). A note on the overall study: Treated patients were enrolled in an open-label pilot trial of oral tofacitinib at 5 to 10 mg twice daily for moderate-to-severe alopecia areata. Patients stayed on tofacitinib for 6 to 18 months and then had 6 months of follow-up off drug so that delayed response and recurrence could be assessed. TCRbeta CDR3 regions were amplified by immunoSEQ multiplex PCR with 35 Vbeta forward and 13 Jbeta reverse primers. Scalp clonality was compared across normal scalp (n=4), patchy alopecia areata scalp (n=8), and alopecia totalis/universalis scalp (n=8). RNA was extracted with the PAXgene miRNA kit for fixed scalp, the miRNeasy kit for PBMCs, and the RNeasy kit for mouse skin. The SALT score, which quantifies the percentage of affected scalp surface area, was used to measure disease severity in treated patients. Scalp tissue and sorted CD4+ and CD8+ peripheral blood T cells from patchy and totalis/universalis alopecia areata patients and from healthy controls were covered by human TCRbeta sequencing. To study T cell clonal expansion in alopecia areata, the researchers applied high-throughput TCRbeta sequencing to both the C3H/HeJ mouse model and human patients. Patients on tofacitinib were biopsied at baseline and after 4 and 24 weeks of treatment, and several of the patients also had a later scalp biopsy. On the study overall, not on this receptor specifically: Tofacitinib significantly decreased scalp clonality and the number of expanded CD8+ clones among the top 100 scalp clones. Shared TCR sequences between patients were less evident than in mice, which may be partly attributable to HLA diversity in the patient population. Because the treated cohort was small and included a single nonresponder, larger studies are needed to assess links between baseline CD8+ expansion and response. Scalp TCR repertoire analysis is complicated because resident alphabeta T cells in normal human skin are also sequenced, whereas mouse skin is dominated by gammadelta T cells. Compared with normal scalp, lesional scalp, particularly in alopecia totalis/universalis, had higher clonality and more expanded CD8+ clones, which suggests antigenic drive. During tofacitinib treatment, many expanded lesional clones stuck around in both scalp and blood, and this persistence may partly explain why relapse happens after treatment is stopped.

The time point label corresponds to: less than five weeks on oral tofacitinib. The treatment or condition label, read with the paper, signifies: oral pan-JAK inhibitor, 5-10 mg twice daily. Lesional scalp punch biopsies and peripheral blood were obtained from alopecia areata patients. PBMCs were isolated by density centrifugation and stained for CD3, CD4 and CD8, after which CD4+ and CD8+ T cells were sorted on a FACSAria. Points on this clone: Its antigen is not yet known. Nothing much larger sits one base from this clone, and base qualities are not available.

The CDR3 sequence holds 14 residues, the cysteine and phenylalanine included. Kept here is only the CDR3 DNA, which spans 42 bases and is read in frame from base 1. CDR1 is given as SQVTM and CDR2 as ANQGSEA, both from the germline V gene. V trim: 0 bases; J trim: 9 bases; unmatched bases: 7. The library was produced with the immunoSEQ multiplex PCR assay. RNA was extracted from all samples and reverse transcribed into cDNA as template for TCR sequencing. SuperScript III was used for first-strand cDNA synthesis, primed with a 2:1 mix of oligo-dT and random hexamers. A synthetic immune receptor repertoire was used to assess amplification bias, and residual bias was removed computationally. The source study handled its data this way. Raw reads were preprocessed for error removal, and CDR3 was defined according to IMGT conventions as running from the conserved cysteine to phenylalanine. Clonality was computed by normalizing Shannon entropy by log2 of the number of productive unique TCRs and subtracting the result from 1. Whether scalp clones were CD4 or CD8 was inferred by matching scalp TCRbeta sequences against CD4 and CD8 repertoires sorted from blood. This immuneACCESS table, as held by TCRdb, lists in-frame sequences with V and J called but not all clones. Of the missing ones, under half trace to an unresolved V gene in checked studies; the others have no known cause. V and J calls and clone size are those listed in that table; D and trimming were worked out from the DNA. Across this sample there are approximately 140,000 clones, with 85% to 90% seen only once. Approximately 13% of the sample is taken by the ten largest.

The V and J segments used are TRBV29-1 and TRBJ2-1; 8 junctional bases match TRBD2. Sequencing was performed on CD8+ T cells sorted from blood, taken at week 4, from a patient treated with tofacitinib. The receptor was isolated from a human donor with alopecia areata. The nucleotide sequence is TGCAGCGTTGAAGATGGACTAGCCGGGGGTGAGCAGTTCTTC. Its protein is CSVEDGLAGGEQFF.